Below, one T cell receptor (beta chain) is given with its context. The antigen this receptor binds is unknown. No per-base quality is available; no much larger clone lies one base away. The data were taken from a study of blood T cells in healthy people across ages (dated by TCRdb to between 2014 and 2017). Context from the whole study: In model experiments, template switching captured about one uniquely barcoded TCR beta cDNA molecule for every two T cells. Donors of different ages were randomly distributed across sequencing lanes to avoid experimental bias. Using deep sequencing normalized with unique cDNA molecular identifiers, the study measured how TCR beta repertoire diversity changes with age. The study analyzed two additional independent replicas of 1 million unique cDNA reads from the same blood draw for two donors, one aged 18 to 30 and one aged 80 or older. Four age groups were formed from the donors: young (average roughly 16 years), middle-aged (around 39), aged (62) and long-lived (roughly 81).

Libraries were prepared through 5' RACE. Sequenced on an Illumina HiSeq 2500. A second PCR of 7 to 11 cycles was performed with a sample-barcoded 5' primer and a J-beta primer mix. A template-switch 5' adaptor carrying 12 random nucleotides introduced a unique molecular identifier onto each TCR beta cDNA molecule. Each sample yielded at least 3 million CDR3-containing paired-end reads. First-strand cDNA synthesis was performed from all RNA using the Mint cDNA synthesis kit, with priming by a TRBC-specific oligonucleotide. After uracil-DNA glycosylase treatment, a first 18-cycle PCR used universal primers M1SS and BC2_uni_R on all cDNA. The authors' analysis ran thus. For normalization, 1 million high-quality reads were randomly selected from each sample, with every read carrying a distinct molecular identifier. Reads with shared molecular identifiers were discarded instead of being binned into consensus sequences. CDR3 identification, clonotype clustering and error correction used MiTCR with a Q25 quality threshold and the strictest error-elimination algorithm. A nonparametric unseen species model using Euler transformation provided a lower-bound estimate of total TCR beta diversity. TCRdb reprocessed the public reads (quality trimming at Q25 with fastp, clone calling with MiXCR) and kept in-frame beta chains. Entries are consolidated by CDR3 protein sequence, retaining the most common genes and DNA. These V and J calls rely on TCRdb rather than the paper's analysis. This sample is represented by 700,000 to 1,000,000 distinct CDR3 sequences; roughly 44% of them were singletons. The top ten constitute roughly 19% of the sample.

The approximately 39 donors, aged about 6 to 95 years, were systemically healthy Caucasian individuals from Russia. Each donor gave 9.5 to 10 milliliters of peripheral blood, drawn into EDTA-treated Vacutainer tubes. Ficoll-Paque density-gradient centrifugation was used to isolate PBMCs, with at least 6.5 million per sample. Trizol reagent was used to extract total RNA from the PBMCs, yielding at least 6 micrograms per sample. The percentages of naive CD45RAhigh/CD27high T cells were determined by flow cytometry on a PBMC aliquot from every donor. The junction carries 20 bases between V and J, which are trimmed by 7 bases and 7 bases respectively. The cysteine opens and the phenylalanine closes a CDR3 of 14 amino acids. The read is trimmed to its CDR3 DNA, 42 bases read in frame from base 1. Points the paper makes about the study in general: Donor CMV infection status was unknown, potentially confounding age-related changes in expanded clonotypes. Compared with the aged group, the long-lived group had more naive CD4+ T cells, fewer expanded clones and increased TCR diversity, suggesting age selection. The percentage of naive T cells measured by flow cytometry correlated strongly with observed TCR beta diversity. Bulk unsorted PBMC profiling prevented conclusive comparison of naive and antigen-experienced compartments. Estimates of total diversity based on one million sequenced T cells were regarded as lower bounds and as underestimates. Observed TCR beta diversity per million T cells fell roughly linearly with age, and a significant reduction was already apparent by age around 44.

The sample comprised blood. The rearranged chain carries TRBV12-3 or TRBV12-4 and TRBJ2-7, with TRBD1 perhaps the D gene, on 5 matching bases. This receptor was taken from a man between 60 and 70 years old in good health. CDR3 sequence: CASTPGPRDREQYF. DNA sequence: TGTGCCAGCACCCCAGGGCCCAGGGATCGGGAGCAGTACTTC.